The rows below give T cell receptor beta chains drawn from one sample of a study of blood T cell repertoires in COVID-19. Here immunoSEQ multiplex PCR was the method, and the copy in TCRdb shows in-frame clones only, minus some. The data contain approximately 68,000 clones, 85% to 90% of them singletons. Sequencing used peripheral blood. The receptors here all came from a man aged 50-59 years with active COVID-19. CDR3s include the opening cysteine and the closing phenylalanine or tryptophan. D genes are given only for firm matches. Clone size, where shown, is once, few, many, or a class for clones that have expanded.

V	D	size	J	DNA	CDR3
TRBV7-9	TRBD1	.	TRBJ1-2	TGTGCCAGCAGCCCTCCCGGACAGGTTTCGTTGGGCTACACCTTC	CASSPPGQVSLGYTF
TRBV6-4	.	.	TRBJ2-2	TGTGCCAGCAGTGACTCTGCTACCAACACCGGGGAGCTGTTTTTT	CASSDSATNTGELFF
TRBV3-1/TRBV3-2	TRBD1	.	TRBJ2-7	TGTGCCAGCAGCCAGGGACAGGGGGTCTACGAGCAGTACTTC	CASSQGQGVYEQYF
TRBV10-3	.	.	TRBJ1-1	TGTGCCATCAGTCGGGGGAACACTGAAGCTTTCTTT	CAISRGNTEAFF
TRBV24-1	.	.	TRBJ2-2	TGTGCCACCAGTGAACCTACGGGGGTGAACACCGGGGAGCTGTTTTTT	CATSEPTGVNTGELFF
TRBV5-8	TRBD1	few	TRBJ1-5	TGTGCCAGCAGCACCGGACAGGGAATTGGACACAATCAGCCCCAGCATTTT	CASSTGQGIGHNQPQHF
TRBV7-2	.	.	TRBJ2-3	TGTGCCAGCAGCTTATCGTTGTGGGGGGCAGATACGCAGTATTTT	CASSLSLWGADTQYF
TRBV11-3	.	.	TRBJ2-1	TGTGCCAGCAGCTTATTAGTAAGCCATGAGCAGTTCTTC	CASSLLVSHEQFF
TRBV13	TRBD1	.	TRBJ2-1	TGTGCCAGCAGCACACCGGGACAGGGTTTGGACAATGAGCAGTTCTTC	CASSTPGQGLDNEQFF
TRBV25-1	.	once	TRBJ2-3	TGTGCCTCCCAGGGGCTGAGCACAGATACGCAGTATTTT	CASQGLSTDTQYF
TRBV12-3/TRBV12-4	.	few	TRBJ2-7	TGTGCCAGCAGTTTAGGTCGGGAGCAGTACTTC	CASSLGREQYF
TRBV7-9	.	.	TRBJ1-6	TGTGCCAGCACTAGAAAATTAGATTCACCCCTCCACTTT	CASTRKLDSPLHF
TRBV6-5	TRBD1	once	TRBJ2-1	TGTGCCACCCCAACAGGGGTCATAGCCTACAATGAGCAGTTCTTC	CATPTGVIAYNEQFF
TRBV4-3	.	.	TRBJ1-4	TGCGCCAGCAGCCAAGGCGTAGGGGGAACTAATGAAAAACTGTTTTTT	CASSQGVGGTNEKLFF
TRBV6-6	.	.	TRBJ2-7	TGTGCCAGCAGTCACCGGGACACCTACGAGCAGTACTTC	CASSHRDTYEQYF
TRBV5-5	.	.	TRBJ2-5	TGTGCCAGCAGCTTCTCGAGCAGGCAAGAGACCCAGTACTTC	CASSFSSRQETQYF
TRBV5-8	.	.	TRBJ2-2	TGTGCCAGCAGCTTGCCCAGCGGTACGAACACCGGGGAGCTGTTTTTT	CASSLPSGTNTGELFF
TRBV29-1	.	.	TRBJ2-7	TGCAGCGTTGGGGAGTCTGGGCGCAACGAGCAGTACTTC	CSVGESGRNEQYF
TRBV19	.	medium-sized	TRBJ2-7	TGTGCCAGTAGTCCGGGTCTTGGAACCTACGAGCAGTACTTC	CASSPGLGTYEQYF
TRBV28	.	.	TRBJ1-5	TGTGCCAGCAGTTTTTGGGCCAAGCCCCAGCATTTT	CASSFWAKPQHF
TRBV28	TRBD1	.	TRBJ2-5	TGTGCCAGCATCAGACAGGGGAGTCAAGAGACCCAGTACTTC	CASIRQGSQETQYF
TRBV18	TRBD1	.	TRBJ1-5	TGTGCCAGCTCACAGGACAGGGTCGGTCAGCCCCAGCATTTT	CASSQDRVGQPQHF
TRBV13	.	.	TRBJ1-3	TGTGCCAGCAGCTTACCGCCGGAGCTAGGAAACACCATATATTTT	CASSLPPELGNTIYF
TRBV19	.	.	TRBJ1-5	TGTGCCAGTAGCCCGGGAGATAGCAATCAGCCCCAGCATTTT	CASSPGDSNQPQHF
TRBV15	TRBD2	few	TRBJ2-5	TGTGCCACCAGCCCCCCTTTCCCGGGGGGTCAAGAGACCCAGTACTTC	CATSPPFPGGQETQYF
TRBV18	.	.	TRBJ1-2	TGTGCCAGCTCGTCGCTAGGGGCGCAAGGTGGCTACACCTTC	CASSSLGAQGGYTF
TRBV6-1	TRBD2	.	TRBJ2-3	TGTGCCAGCAGTGAAAAAAGCGGGGGGGCAGATACGCAGTATTTT	CASSEKSGGADTQYF
TRBV18	.	.	TRBJ2-7	TGTGCCAGCTCACCAGGCAGGGGCCCTTACGAGCAGTACTTC	CASSPGRGPYEQYF
TRBV18	.	once	TRBJ1-4	TGTGCCAGCTCACTTCGGGGTAATGAAAAACTGTTTTTT	CASSLRGNEKLFF
TRBV20-1	TRBD1	.	TRBJ1-5	TGCAGTGCTAGTGGTCGGTCCGGGACAGGACGATATAGCAATCAGCCCCAGCATTTT	CSASGRSGTGRYSNQPQHF
TRBV20-1	.	few	TRBJ2-7	TGCAGTGCCCTGAGCTCCTACGAGCAGTACTTC	CSALSSYEQYF
TRBV28	.	.	TRBJ1-2	TGTGCCAGCAGTTTGGACAGCGGATCAGGTGGCTACACCTTC	CASSLDSGSGGYTF
TRBV19	.	.	TRBJ1-1	TGTGCCAGTAGTATAGGAGAGGGCCGGGGGGAAGCTTTCTTT	CASSIGEGRGEAFF
TRBV4-1	TRBD2	once	TRBJ2-7	TGCGCCAGCAGCCAAGAGTCCCCGACTAGCGTCTTCTACGAGCAGTACTTC	CASSQESPTSVFYEQYF
TRBV7-2	.	.	TRBJ1-4	TGTGCCAGCAGCGACGACAGGCCCGCAAAACTGTTTTTT	CASSDDRPAKLFF
TRBV5-1	.	.	TRBJ2-7	TGCGCCAGCAGCTTGGTCCCTCTACAGGGCCTTAACTCCTACGAGCAGTACTTC	CASSLVPLQGLNSYEQYF
TRBV5-1	.	.	TRBJ1-1	TGCGCCAGCAGCTTGGGACAGGCGAACACTGAAGCTTTCTTT	CASSLGQANTEAFF
TRBV2	.	.	TRBJ2-5	TGTGCCAGCAGTGGCCAGGGTAAAGAGACCCAGTACTTC	CASSGQGKETQYF
TRBV28	.	.	TRBJ2-7	TGTGCCAGCTCTTTTATATCCTACGAGCAGTACTTC	CASSFISYEQYF
TRBV27	TRBD2	.	TRBJ2-4	TGTGCCAGCAGTTCCCTAGCGGGTGGAGCCAAAAACATTCAGTACTTC	CASSSLAGGAKNIQYF
TRBV5-1	.	.	TRBJ2-7	TGCGCCAGCAGCTTGTTCGAGACTGCCGCCTACGAGCAGTACTTC	CASSLFETAAYEQYF
TRBV5-6	.	.	TRBJ2-3	TGTGCCAGCAGCTTGTACCAGTCAATCACAGATACGCAGTATTTT	CASSLYQSITDTQYF
TRBV7-9	.	.	TRBJ1-4	TGTGCCAGCAGCATACTACAGGGCGGTGAAAAACTGTTTTTT	CASSILQGGEKLFF
TRBV3-1/TRBV3-2	TRBD2	.	TRBJ2-1	TGTGCCAGCAGCCCCAGGACTAGGAAGTCCTACAATGAGCAGTTCTTC	CASSPRTRKSYNEQFF
TRBV5-1	.	once	TRBJ1-2	TGCGCCAGCAGCTTGGTATCGGAATCGGCGAGGGGCTACACCTTC	CASSLVSESARGYTF
TRBV11-2	.	.	TRBJ1-6	TGTGCCAGCAGCTTAGTAGGTCGCGGCTTTCTCCTCCACTTT	CASSLVGRGFLLHF
TRBV3-1/TRBV3-2	TRBD1	.	TRBJ2-3	TGTGCCAGCAGCACCCGGGACAGGGTAACAGATACGCAGTATTTT	CASSTRDRVTDTQYF
TRBV6-1	.	.	TRBJ1-3	TGTGCCAGCAGTGAAGCGCTTGGGGCGCGCGGAAACACCATATATTTT	CASSEALGARGNTIYF
TRBV7-6	.	.	TRBJ2-1	TGTGCCAGCAGAGGGGGCGGGAACAATGAGCAGTTCTTC	CASRGGGNNEQFF
TRBV6-6	.	.	TRBJ1-2	TGTGCCAGCAGCCCTCCTGGGGGGATCTATGGCTACACCTTC	CASSPPGGIYGYTF